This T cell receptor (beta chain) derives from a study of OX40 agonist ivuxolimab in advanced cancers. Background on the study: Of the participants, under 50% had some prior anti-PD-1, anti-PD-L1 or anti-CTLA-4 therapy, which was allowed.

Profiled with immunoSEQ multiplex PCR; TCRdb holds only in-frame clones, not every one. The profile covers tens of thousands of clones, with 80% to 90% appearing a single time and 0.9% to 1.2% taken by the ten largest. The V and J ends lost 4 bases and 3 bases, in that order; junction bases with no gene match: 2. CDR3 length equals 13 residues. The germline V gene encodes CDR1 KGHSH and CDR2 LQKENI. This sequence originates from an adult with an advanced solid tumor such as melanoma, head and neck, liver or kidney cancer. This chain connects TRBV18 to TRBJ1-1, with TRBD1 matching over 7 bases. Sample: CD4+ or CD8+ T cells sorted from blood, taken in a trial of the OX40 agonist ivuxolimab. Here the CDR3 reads CASSLTGDTEAFF. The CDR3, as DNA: TGTGCCAGCTCACTCACAGGGGACACTGAAGCTTTCTTT.